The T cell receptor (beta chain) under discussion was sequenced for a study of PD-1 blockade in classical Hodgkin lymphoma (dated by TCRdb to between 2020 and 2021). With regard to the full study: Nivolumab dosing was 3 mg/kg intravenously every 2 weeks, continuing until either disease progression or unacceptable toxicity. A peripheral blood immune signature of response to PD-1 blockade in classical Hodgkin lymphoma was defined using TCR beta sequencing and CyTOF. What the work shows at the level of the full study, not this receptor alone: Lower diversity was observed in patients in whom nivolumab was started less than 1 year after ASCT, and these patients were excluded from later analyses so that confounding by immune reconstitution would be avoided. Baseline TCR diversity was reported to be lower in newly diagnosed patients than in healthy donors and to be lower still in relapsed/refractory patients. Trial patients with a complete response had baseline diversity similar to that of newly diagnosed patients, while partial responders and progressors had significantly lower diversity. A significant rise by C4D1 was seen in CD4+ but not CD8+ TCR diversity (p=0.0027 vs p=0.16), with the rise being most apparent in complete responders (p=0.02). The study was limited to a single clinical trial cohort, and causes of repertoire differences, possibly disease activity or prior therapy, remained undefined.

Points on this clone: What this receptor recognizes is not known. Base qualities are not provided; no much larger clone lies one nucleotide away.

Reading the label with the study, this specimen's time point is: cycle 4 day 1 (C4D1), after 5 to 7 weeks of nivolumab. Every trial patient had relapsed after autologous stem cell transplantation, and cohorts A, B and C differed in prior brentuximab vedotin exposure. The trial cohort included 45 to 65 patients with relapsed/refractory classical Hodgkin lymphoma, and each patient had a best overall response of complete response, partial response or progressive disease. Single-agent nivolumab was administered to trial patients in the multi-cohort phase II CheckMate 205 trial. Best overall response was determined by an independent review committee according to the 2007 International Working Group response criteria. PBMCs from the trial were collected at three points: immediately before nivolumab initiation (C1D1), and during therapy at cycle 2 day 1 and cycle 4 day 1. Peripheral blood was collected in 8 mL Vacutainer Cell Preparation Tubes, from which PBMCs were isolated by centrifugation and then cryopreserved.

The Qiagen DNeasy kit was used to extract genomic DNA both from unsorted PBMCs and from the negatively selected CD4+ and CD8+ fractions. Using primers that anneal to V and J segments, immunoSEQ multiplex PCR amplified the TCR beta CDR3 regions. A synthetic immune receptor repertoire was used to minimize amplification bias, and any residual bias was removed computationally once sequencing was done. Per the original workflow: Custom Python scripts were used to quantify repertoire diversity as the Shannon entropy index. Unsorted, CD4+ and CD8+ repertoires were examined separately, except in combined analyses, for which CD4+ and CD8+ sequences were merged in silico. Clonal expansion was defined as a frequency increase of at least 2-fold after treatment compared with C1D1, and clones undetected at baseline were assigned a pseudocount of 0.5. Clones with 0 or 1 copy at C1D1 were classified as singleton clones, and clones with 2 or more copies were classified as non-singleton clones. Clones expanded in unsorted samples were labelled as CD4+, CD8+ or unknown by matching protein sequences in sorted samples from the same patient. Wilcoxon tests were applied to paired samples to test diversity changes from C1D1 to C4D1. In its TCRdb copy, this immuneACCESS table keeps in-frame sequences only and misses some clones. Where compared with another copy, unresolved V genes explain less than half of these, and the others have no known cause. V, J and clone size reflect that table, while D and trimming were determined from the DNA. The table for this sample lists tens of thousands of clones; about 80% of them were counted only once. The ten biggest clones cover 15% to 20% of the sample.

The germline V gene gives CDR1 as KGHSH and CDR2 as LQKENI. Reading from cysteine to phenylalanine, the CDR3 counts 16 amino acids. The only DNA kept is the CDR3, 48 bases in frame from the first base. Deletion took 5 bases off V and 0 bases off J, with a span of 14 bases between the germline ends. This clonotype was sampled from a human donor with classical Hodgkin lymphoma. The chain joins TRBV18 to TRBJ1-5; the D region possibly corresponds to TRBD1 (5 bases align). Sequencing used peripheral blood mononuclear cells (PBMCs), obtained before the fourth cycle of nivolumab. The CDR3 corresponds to CASSSKGTASNQPQHF. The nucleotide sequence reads TGTGCCAGCTCAAGTAAAGGGACGGCTAGCAATCAGCCCCAGCATTTT.